A single sample is the source of the 5 T cell receptor beta chains below, sequenced in a study of vaccination and CD4 T cells after COVID-19. The Oncomine TCR Beta short-read assay was applied to DNA of cultured CD4+ T cells. TCRdb re-analysed the PCR reads in MiXCR, keeping a single row per CDR3 protein. This sample yields some 22,000 distinct CDR3 sequences, of which around 62% are seen a single time; 20% to 25% belongs to the top ten. Treatment indicated: roughly 10-day PBMC culture with coronavirus spike peptide pools or control peptides (ViraFEST assay). These receptors have no known antigen. The sample in question was CD4+ T cells from blood, cultured in vitro, obtained before SARS-CoV-2 vaccination. The receptors shown here come from a human donor who received a COVID-19 vaccine.

The gene calls are TRBV2 and TRBJ1-2; D is unresolved. The CDR3 runs 13 residues. CDR1 SNHLY and CDR2 FYNNEI come from the germline V gene. The germline V and J ends were trimmed by 8 bases and 3 bases, with 13 bases remaining between them. The CDR3: CASSANGYYGYTF. The CDR3 DNA follows: TGTGCCAGCTCGGCGAACGGGTACTATGGCTACACCTTC.

This clonotype has only a few counts. This chain uses TRBV28 with TRBJ1-5; 8 bases agree with TRBD1. Looked up from germline, CDR1 is MDHEN and CDR2 is SYDVKM. V shed 6 bases, J shed 6 bases, and the junction held 10 bases outside the gene matches. The CDR3 has 15 amino acids. For the CDR3, the DNA is TGTGCCAGCAGGCAAACGACAGGGGTCATTCAGCCCCAGCATTTT. This translates into CASRQTTGVIQPQHF.

There are a few counts of this clonotype. The chain combines TRBV5-4 with TRBJ2-5; TRBD2 aligns across 14 bases. Germline-derived CDR1 and CDR2 are SGHNT and YYREEE (reference sequence). This CDR3 is 15 amino acids long. Trimming removed 4 bases from V and 4 bases from J; junction bases left unmatched: 3. The CDR3 region has the DNA TGTGCCAGCAGCCTCGGACTAGCGGGAGGAGAGACCCAGTACTTC. It encodes CASSLGLAGGETQYF.

The chain employs TRBV30 and TRBJ1-2; D remains unclear. V was cut by 2 bases and J by 8 bases, with 12 bases left in between. Germline values: CDR1 GTSNPN, CDR2 SVGIG (reference sequence). The CDR3 is 12 amino acids. The CDR3 coding sequence is TGTGCCTGGAGTAGGGCCCGGGAGGGCTACACCTTC. Protein product: CAWSRAREGYTF.

The chain joins TRBV30 to TRBJ1-1, with D possibly matching TRBD1 (5 bases). Germline-derived CDR1 and CDR2 are GTSNPN and SVGIG (reference sequence). CDR3 length: 12 residues. V dropped 2 bases and J dropped 11 bases, with 15 bases sitting between them. This chain's CDR3 is CAWSWDRGLAFF. As DNA, the CDR3 is TGTGCCTGGAGTTGGGACCGAGGGTTGGCTTTCTTT. The whole variable domain, remainder taken from reference TRBV30 and TRBJ1-1, is SQTIHQWPATLVQPVGSPLSLECTVEGTSNPNLYWYRQAAGRGLQLLFYSVGIGQISSEVPQNLSASRPQDRQFILSSKKLLLSDSGFYLCAWSWDRGLAFFGQGTRLTVV.